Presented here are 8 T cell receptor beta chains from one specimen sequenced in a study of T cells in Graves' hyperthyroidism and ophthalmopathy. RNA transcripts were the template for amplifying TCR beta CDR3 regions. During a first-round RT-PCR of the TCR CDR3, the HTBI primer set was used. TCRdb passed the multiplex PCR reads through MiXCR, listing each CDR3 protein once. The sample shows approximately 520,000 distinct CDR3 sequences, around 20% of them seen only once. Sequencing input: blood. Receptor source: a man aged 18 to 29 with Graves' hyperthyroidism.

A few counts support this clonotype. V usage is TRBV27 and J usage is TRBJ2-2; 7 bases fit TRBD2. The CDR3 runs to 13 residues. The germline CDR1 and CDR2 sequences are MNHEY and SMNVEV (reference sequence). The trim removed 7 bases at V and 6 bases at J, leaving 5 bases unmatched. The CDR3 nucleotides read TGTGCCAGCACGTGGGGAGGGTCCGGGGAGCTGTTTTTT. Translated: CASTWGGSGELFF.

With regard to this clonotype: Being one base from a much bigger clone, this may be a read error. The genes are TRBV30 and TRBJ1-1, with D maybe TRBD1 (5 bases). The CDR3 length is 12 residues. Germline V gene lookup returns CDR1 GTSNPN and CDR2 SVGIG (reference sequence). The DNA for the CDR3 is TGTGCCTGCGACAGATTGAACTCTGAAGCTTTCTTT. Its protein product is CACDRLNSEAFF.

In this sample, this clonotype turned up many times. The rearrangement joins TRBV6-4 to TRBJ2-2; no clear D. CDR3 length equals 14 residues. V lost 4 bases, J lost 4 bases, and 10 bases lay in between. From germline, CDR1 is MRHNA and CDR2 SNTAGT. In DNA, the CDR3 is TGTGCCAGCAGTGCCCGACACGGCACCGGGGAGCTGTTTTTT. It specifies CASSARHGTGELFF.

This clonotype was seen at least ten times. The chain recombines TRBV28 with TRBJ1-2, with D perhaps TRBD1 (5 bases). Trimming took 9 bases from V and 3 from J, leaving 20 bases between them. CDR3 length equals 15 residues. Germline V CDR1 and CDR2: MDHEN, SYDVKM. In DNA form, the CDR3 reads TGTGCCAGTCACACTCCCGGGACTTCCTACTATGGCTACACCTTC. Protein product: CASHTPGTSYYGYTF.

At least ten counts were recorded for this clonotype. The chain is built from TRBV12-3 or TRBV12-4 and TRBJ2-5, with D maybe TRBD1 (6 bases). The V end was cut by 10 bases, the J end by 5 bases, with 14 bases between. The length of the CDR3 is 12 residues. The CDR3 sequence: CATGAGVETQYF. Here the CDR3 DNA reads TGTGCCACCGGGGCAGGGGTGGAGACCCAGTACTTC.

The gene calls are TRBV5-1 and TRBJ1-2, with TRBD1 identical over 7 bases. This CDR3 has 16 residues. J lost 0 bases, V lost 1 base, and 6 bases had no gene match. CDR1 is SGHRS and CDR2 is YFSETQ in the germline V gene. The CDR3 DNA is TGCGCCAGCAGCTTGTATACAGGGGTCTCTAACTATGGCTACACCTTC. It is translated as CASSLYTGVSNYGYTF. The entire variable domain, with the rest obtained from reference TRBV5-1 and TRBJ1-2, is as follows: KAGVTQTPRYLIKTRGQQVTLSCSPISGHRSVSWYQQTPGQGLQFLFEYFSETQRNKGNFPGRFSGRQFSNSRSEMNVSTLELGDSALYLCASSLYTGVSNYGYTFGSGTRLTVV.

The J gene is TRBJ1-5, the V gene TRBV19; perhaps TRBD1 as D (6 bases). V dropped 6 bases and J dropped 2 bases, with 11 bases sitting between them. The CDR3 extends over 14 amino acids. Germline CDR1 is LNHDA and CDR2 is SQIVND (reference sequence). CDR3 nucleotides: TGTGCCAGTAGGACGGGGGCGGGCAATCAGCCCCAGCATTTT. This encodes CASRTGAGNQPQHF.

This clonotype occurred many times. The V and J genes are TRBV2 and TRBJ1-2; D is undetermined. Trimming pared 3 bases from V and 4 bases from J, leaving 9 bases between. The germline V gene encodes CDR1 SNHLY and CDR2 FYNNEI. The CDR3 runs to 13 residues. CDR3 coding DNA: TGTGCCAGCAGTGAGGTATTGCTCTATGGCTACACCTTC. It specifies CASSEVLLYGYTF.